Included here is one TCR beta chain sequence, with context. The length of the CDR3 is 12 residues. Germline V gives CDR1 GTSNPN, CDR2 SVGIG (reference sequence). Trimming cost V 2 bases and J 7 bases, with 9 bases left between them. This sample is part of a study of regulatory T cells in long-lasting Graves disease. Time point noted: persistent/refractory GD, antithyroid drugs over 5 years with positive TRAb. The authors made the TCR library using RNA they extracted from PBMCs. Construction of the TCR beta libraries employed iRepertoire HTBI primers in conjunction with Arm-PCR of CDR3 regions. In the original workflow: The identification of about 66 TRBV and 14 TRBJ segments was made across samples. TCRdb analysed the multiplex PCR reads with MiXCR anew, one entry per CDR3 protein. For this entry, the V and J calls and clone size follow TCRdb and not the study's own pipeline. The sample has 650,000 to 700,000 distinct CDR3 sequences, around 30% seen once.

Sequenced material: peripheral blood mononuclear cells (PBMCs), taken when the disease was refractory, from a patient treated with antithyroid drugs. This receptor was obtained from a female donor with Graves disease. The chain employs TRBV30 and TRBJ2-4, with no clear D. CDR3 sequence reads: CAWSHVGNIQYF. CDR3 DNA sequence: TGTGCCTGGAGTCATGTCGGGAACATTCAGTACTTC.